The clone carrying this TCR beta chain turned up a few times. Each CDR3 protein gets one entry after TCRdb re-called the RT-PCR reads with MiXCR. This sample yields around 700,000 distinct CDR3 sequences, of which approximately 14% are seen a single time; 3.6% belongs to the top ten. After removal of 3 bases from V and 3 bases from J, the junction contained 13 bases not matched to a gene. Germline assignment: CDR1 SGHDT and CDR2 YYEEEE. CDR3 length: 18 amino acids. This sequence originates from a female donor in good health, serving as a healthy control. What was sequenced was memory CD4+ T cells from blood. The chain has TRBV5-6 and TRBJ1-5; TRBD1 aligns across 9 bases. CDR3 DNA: TGTGCCAGCAGCTCCTGGACAGGGGCGACCCTGAACAATCAGCCCCAGCATTTT. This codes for CASSSWTGATLNNQPQHF.